This entry lists 9 T cell receptor beta chains sequenced from one sample in a study of cytomegalovirus exposure and HLA in healthy donors. PCR used 60 Vbeta primers and 13 Jbeta primers. The protocol was immunoSEQ multiplex PCR, while the TCRdb copy is restricted to in-frame clones and leaves out a portion. The sample lists fewer than 300,000 clones, 80% to 90% seen once, with around 3.7% in the top ten. The sequenced sample consisted of PBMCs. The receptors were sampled from a middle-aged man in good health and CMV-seropositive.

The chain recombines TRBV16 with TRBJ1-5, with 8 bases that match TRBD1. J was trimmed by 2 bases and V by 2 bases; bases with no gene match: 2. Germline CDR1 and CDR2: KGHSY and FQNENV. CDR3 length: 15 amino acids. The CDR3 protein is CASSQEGQGNQPQHF. CDR3 bases: TGTGCCAGCAGCCAAGAGGGACAGGGCAATCAGCCCCAGCATTTT.

The chain links TRBV19 to TRBJ2-4; 7 bases align to TRBD1. The CDR3 runs 16 residues. V was pared by 0 bases and J by 0 bases, with 2 bases of the junction left unmatched. Germline V gene data show CDR1 as LNHDA and CDR2 as SQIVND (reference sequence). CDR3 residues: CASSIEQGIAKNIQYF. CDR3 DNA: TGTGCCAGTAGTATAGAACAGGGGATAGCCAAAAACATTCAGTACTTC.

J is TRBJ2-7 and V is TRBV27; 10 nucleotides align to TRBD2. CDR3 size: 15 residues. Germline CDR1 is MNHEY and CDR2 is SMNVEV (reference sequence). Unmatched junction bases numbered 5, after V lost 3 bases and J lost 3 bases. CDR3 bases: TGTGCCAGCAGTTTGACTAGCGGGTACTACTACGAGCAGTACTTC. This encodes CASSLTSGYYYEQYF.

This chain joins TRBV27 and TRBJ2-3; TRBD2 agrees at 7 bases. J gave up 2 bases and V 4 bases, and 9 bases lay outside the gene matches. This CDR3 is 16 amino acids long. The germline V gene encodes CDR1 MNHEY and CDR2 SMNVEV (reference sequence). The CDR3 DNA is TGTGCCAGCAGTTCCCCGACTAGCTCCTACACAGATACGCAGTATTTT. This translates into CASSSPTSSYTDTQYF.

This chain links TRBV27 with TRBJ1-2, with 7 bases aligning to TRBD1. The V segment lost 3 bases and the J segment 8 bases; nucleotides outside the gene matches: 9. Germline V gene data show CDR1 as MNHEY and CDR2 as SMNVEV (reference sequence). This CDR3 has 14 amino acids. The CDR3 loop is CASSFQGGAMGYTF. For the CDR3, the DNA is TGTGCCAGCAGTTTTCAAGGGGGCGCGATGGGCTACACCTTC.

The chain has TRBV5-4 and TRBJ2-2, with TRBD2 identical over 10 bases. V lost 6 bases and J lost 5; bases outside the gene matches: 10. Germline V CDR1 and CDR2: SGHNT, YYREEE (reference sequence). CDR3 length equals 16 residues. The CDR3 bases are TGTGCCAGCACCACGAGCGGGAGGGTAGGAACCGGGGAGCTGTTTTTT. It codes for CASTTSGRVGTGELFF.

This chain uses TRBV28 with TRBJ2-7, with TRBD2 matching over 7 bases. The CDR3 contains 12 residues. Trimming cost V 2 bases and J 9 bases; bases outside gene matches: 4. The germline gives CDR1 MDHEN, CDR2 SYDVKM. The CDR3 sequence: CASSLGGRVQYF. The CDR3 nucleotides are TGTGCCAGCAGTTTAGGGGGGAGGGTGCAGTACTTC.

The J gene is TRBJ1-4, the V gene TRBV7-9, with 9 positions matching TRBD1. Looked up from germline, CDR1 is SEHNR and CDR2 is FQNEAQ (reference sequence). V shed 6 bases and J 5 bases; nucleotides not matched to a gene: 7. This CDR3 contains 15 residues. The chain's CDR3 is CASRSWGTGNEKLFF. CDR3 DNA: TGTGCCAGCAGGTCGTGGGGGACAGGGAATGAAAAACTGTTTTTT.

For this clone: Compared with germline, one end of the junction differs, possibly owing to a read error. The chain employs TRBV7-7 and TRBJ2-7, with no clear D. This CDR3 has 13 residues. Germline CDR1 SSHAT, CDR2 FNYEAQ (reference sequence). The CDR3 loop is CASSLAPPTEQYF. The CDR3 nucleotides read TGTGCTAGCAGCTTAGCTCCCCCTACCGAGCAGTACTTC. Full variable domain (rest looked up from reference TRBV7-7 and TRBJ2-7): GAGVSQSPRYKVTKRGQDVTLRCDPISSHATLYWYQQALGQGPEFLTYFNYEAQPDKSGLPSDRFSAERPEGSISTLTIQRTEQRDSAMYRCASSLAPPTEQYFGPGTRLTVT.